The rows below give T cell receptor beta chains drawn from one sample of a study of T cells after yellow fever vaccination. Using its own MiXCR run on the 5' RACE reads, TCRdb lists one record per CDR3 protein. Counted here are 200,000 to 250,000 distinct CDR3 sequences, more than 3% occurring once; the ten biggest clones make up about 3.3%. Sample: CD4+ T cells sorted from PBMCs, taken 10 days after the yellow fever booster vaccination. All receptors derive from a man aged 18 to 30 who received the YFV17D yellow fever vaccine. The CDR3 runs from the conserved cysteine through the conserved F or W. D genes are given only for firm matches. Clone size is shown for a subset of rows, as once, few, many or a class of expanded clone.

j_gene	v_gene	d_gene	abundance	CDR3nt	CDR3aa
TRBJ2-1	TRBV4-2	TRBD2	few	TGTGCCAGCAGCCAAGCTCGGGGGGATTCCTACAATGAGCAGTTCTTC	CASSQARGDSYNEQFF
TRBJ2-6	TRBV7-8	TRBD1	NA	TGTGCCAGTACGTTGGGCAGGGGGAAAACTGGGGCCAACGTCCTGACTTTC	CASTLGRGKTGANVLTF
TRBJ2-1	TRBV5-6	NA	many	TGTGCCAGCAGCTTGGAATGGGGCAGTAGGAATGAGCAGTTCTTC	CASSLEWGSRNEQFF
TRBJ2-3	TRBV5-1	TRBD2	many	TGCGCCAGCAGCTTGGGGACTAGCGGACGCACAGATACGCAGTATTTT	CASSLGTSGRTDTQYF
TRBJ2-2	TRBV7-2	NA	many	TGTGCCAGCAGCTTACATAGTACCACCGGGGAGCTGTTTTTT	CASSLHSTTGELFF
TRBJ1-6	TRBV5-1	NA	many	TGCGCCAGCAGCGCGGACTCAGGATTGAATTCACCCCTCCACTTT	CASSADSGLNSPLHF
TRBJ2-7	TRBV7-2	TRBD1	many	TGTGCCAGCAGCTTAGGTAGGGGGACAGGGGCCTACGAGCAGTACTTC	CASSLGRGTGAYEQYF
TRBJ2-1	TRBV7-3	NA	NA	TGTGCCAGCTCCCGAGGGGGGGGTAACAATGAGCAGTTCTTC	CASSRGGGNNEQFF
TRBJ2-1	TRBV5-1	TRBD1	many	TGCGCCAGCAGCCCCGGAGGACAGGGGGCCTATGAGCAGTTCTTC	CASSPGGQGAYEQFF
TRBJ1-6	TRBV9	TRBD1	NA	TGTGCCAGCAGCTCCCGGGGGACAGGGAATTCACCCCTCCACTTT	CASSSRGTGNSPLHF
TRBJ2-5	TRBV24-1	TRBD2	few	TGTGCCACCGGACTAGAAGAGACCCAGTACTTC	CATGLEETQYF